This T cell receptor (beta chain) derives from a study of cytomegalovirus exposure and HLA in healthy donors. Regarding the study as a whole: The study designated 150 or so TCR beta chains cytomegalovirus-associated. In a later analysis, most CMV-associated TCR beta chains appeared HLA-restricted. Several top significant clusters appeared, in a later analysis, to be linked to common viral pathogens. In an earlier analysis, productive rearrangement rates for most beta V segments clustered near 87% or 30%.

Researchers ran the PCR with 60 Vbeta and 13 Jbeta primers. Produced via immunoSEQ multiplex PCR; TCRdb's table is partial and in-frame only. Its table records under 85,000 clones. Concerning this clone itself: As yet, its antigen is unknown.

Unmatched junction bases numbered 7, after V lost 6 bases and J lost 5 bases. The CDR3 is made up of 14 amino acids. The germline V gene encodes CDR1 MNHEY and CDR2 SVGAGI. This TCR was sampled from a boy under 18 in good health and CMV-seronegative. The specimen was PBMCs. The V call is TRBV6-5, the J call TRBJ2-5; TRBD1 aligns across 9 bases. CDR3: CASRLQGAGETQYF. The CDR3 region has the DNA TGTGCCAGCAGACTACAGGGGGCAGGGGAGACCCAGTACTTC.